This entry describes one T cell receptor (beta chain). Germline V CDR1 and CDR2: GTSNPN, SVGIG (reference sequence). The junction had 5 bases not matched to a gene; V was cut back by 1 base and J by 12 bases. The CDR3 consists of 13 residues. The PCR employed 60 Vbeta primers together with 13 Jbeta primers. This table comes from immunoSEQ multiplex PCR, and its TCRdb copy is limited to in-frame clones, with some not included. The table has roughly 180,000 clones, 78% seen once. The entry originates in a study of cytomegalovirus exposure and HLA in healthy donors. This receptor was taken from a female donor in good health and CMV-seronegative. The chain uses TRBV30 and TRBJ2-1; 11 positions match TRBD2. The sample comprised PBMCs. The CDR3 is CAWSEPGLAAQFF. The CDR3 DNA is TGTGCCTGGAGTGAACCGGGACTAGCGGCGCAGTTCTTC.